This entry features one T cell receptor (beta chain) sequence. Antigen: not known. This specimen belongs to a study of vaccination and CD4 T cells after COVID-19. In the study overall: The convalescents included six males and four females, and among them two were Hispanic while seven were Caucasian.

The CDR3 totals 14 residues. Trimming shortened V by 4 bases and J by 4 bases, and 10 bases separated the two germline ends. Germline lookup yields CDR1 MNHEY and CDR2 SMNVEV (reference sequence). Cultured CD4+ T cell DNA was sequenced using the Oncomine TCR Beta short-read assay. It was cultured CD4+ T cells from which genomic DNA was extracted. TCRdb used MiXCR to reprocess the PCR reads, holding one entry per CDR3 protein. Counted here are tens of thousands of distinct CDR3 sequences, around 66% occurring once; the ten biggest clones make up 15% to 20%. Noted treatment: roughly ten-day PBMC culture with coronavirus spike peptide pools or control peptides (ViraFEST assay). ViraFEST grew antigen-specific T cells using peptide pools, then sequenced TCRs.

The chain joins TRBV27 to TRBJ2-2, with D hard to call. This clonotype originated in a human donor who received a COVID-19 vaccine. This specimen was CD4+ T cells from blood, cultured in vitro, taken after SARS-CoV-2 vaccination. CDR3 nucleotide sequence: TGTGCCAGCAGTTCCTCGGCACTCACCGGGGAGCTGTTTTTT. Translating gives CASSSSALTGELFF.